This T cell receptor (beta chain) comes out of a study of identical twins. The study, taken as a whole, reports: Invariant MAIT and iNKT cells are populations that could partly confound zero-insertion analyses. Twins shared out-of-frame alpha sequences with excess low generation probability. In monozygotic twins, models underestimated the sharing of out-of-frame TCR alpha.

Unique molecular identifiers were present on the cDNA, and a universal primer site came from template switching. TCRdb re-called the 5' RACE reads with MiXCR, one entry per CDR3 protein. Of around 550,000 distinct CDR3 sequences in the sample, over 12% are singletons; the top ten hold 0.44%. About this clonotype: Its target is unknown.

Germline loops: CDR1 SGHVS, CDR2 FQNEAQ. The length of the CDR3 is 15 residues. V was trimmed by 1 base and J by 0 bases, leaving 9 bases between them. These data also formed part of another study, on yellow fever vaccine responses in identical twins.

This clonotype was obtained from a woman under 30 in good health. Material for sequencing was CD4+ T cells sorted from blood. The genes are TRBV7-8 and TRBJ1-1; D gene uncertain. The CDR3 protein is CASSLVGQVNTEAFF. The DNA for the CDR3 is TGTGCCAGCAGCTTAGTAGGTCAGGTGAACACTGAAGCTTTCTTT.